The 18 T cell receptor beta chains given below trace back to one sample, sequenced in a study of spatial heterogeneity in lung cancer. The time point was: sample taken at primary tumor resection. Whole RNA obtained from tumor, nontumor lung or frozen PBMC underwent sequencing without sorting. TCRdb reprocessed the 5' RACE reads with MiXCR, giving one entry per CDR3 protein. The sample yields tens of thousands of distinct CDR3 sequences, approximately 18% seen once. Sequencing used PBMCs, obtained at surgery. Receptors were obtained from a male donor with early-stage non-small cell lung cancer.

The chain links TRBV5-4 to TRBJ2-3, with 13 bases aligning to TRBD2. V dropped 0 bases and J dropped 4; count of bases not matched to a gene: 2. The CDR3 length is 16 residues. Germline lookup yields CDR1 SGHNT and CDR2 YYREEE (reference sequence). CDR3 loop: CASSLGLAGGADTQYF. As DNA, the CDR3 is TGTGCCAGCAGCTTGGGACTAGCGGGGGGAGCAGATACGCAGTATTTT.

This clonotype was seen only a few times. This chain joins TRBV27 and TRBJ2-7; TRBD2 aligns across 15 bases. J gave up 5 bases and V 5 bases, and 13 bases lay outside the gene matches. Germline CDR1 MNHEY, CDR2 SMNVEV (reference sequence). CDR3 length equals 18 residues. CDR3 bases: TGTGCCAGCAGTACGGGACTAGCGGGAGGCACCCCGCCCGACGAGCAGTACTTC. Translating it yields CASSTGLAGGTPPDEQYF.

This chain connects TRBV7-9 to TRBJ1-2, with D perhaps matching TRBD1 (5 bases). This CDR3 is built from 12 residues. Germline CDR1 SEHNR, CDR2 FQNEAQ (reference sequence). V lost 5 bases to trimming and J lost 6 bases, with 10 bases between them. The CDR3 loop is CASSPKGNGYTF. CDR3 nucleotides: TGTGCCAGCAGCCCAAAGGGGAATGGCTACACCTTC.

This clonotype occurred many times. The CDR3 nucleotides read TGCAGCTCCGAGGTTGGGGGCAATGAGCAGTTCTTC. Encoded protein: CSSEVGGNEQFF. This chain joins TRBV29-1 and TRBJ2-1, with D tentatively TRBD1 or TRBD2 (5 bases each). The CDR3 is 12 amino acids. Germline V lookup: CDR1 SQVTM, CDR2 ANQGSEA. V lost 8 bases to trimming and J lost 6 bases, with 14 bases between them.

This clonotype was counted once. The CDR3 reads CASSLVSSGTGGPDTQYF. The DNA for the CDR3 is TGTGCCAGCAGCCTGGTCTCGTCCGGGACAGGGGGACCCGATACGCAGTATTTT. The J gene is TRBJ2-3, the V gene TRBV7-2; TRBD1 agrees at 11 bases. Losses at the gene ends were 5 bases for V and 6 bases for J; bases not matched to a gene: 16. This CDR3 is 18 amino acids long. CDR1 and CDR2 (germline): SGHTA, FQGNSA.

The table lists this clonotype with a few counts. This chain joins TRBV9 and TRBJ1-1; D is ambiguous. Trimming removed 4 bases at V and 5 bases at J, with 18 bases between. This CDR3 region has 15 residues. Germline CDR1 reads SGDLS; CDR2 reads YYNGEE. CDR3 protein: CASSPRPDRVTEAFF. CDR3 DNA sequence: TGTGCCAGCAGCCCTCGTCCCGACCGGGTAACTGAAGCTTTCTTT.

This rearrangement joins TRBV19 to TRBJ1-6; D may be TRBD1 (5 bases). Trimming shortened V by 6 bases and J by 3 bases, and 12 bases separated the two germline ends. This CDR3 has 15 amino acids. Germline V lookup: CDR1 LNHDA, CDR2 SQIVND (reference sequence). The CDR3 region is CASSPTEVYNSPLHF. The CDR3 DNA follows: TGTGCCAGTAGCCCGACAGAAGTCTATAATTCACCCCTCCACTTT.

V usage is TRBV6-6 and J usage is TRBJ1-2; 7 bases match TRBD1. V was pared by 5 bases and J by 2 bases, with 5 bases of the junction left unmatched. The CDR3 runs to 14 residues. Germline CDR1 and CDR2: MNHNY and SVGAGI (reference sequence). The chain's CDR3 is CASSLPGQNYGYTF. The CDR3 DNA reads TGTGCCAGCAGTCTCCCGGGACAGAACTATGGCTACACCTTC.

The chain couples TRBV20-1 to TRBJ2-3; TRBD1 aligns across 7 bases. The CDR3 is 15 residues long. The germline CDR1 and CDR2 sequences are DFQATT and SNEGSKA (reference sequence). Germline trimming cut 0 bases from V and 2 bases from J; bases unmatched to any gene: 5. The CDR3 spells CSARDRDRNTDTQYF. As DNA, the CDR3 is TGCAGTGCTAGAGACCGGGACAGAAACACAGATACGCAGTATTTT.

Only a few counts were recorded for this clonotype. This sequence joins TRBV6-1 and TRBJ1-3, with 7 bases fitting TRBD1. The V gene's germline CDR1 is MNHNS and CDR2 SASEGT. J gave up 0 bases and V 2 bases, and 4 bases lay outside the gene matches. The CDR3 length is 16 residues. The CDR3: CASSERGQNSGNTIYF. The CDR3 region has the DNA TGTGCCAGCAGTGAACGGGGACAGAACTCTGGAAACACCATATATTTT.

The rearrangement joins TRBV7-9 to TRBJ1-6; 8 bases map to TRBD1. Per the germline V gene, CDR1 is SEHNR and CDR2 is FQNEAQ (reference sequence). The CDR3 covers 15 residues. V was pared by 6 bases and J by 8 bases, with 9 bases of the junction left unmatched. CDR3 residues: CASSLGQGAYSPLHF. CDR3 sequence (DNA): TGTGCCAGCAGTCTGGGGCAGGGGGCTTATTCACCCCTCCACTTT.

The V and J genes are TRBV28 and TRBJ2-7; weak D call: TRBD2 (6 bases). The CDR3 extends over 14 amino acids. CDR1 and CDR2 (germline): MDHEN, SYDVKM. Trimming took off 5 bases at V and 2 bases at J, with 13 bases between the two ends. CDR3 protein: CASSRDGGTYEQYF. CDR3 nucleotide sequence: TGTGCCAGCAGTCGCGACGGAGGGACCTACGAGCAGTACTTC.

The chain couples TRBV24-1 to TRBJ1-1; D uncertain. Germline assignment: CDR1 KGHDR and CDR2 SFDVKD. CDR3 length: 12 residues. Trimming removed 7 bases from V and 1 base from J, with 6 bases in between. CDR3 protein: CATRDSNTEAFF. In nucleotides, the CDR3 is TGTGCCACCAGAGACTCGAACACTGAAGCTTTCTTT.

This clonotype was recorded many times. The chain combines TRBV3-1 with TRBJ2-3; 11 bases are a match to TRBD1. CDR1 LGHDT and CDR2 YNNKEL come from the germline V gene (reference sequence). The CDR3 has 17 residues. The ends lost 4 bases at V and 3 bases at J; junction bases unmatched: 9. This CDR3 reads CASSLTGQGAGTDTQYF. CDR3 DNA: TGTGCCAGCAGCCTAACCGGACAGGGGGCTGGAACAGATACGCAGTATTTT.

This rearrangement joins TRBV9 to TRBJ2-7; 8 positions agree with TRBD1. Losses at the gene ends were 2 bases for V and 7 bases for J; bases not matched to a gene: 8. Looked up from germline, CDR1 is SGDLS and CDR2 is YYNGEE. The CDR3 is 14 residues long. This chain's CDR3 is CASSVDRVPREQYF. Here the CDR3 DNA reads TGTGCCAGCAGCGTGGACAGGGTGCCTAGGGAGCAGTACTTC.

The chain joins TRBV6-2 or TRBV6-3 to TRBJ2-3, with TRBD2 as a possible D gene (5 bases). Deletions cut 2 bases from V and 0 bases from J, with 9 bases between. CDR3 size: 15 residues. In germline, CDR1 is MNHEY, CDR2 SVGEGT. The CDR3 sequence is CASSYTRSSTDTQYF. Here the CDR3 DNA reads TGTGCCAGCAGTTACACTAGATCTAGCACAGATACGCAGTATTTT.

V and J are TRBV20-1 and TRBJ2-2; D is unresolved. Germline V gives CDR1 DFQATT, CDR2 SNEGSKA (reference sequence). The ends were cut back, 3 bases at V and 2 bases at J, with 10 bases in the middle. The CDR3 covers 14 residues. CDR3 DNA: TGCAGTGCTAGGATCAAGGCTAACACCGGGGAGCTGTTTTTT. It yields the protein CSARIKANTGELFF.

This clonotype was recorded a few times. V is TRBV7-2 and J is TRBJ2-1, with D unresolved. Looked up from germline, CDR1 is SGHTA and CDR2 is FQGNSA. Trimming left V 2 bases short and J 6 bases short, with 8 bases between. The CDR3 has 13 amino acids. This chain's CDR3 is CASSLSSPNEQFF. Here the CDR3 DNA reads TGTGCCAGCAGCTTAAGTAGCCCCAATGAGCAGTTCTTC.